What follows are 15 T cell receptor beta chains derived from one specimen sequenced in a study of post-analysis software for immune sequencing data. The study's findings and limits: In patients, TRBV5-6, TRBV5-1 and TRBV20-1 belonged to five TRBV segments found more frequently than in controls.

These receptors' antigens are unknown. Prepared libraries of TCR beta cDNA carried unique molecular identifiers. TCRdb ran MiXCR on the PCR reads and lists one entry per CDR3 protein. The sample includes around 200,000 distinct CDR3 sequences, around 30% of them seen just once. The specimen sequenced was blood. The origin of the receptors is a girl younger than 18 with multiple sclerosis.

The DNA for the CDR3 is TGTGCCAGCAGTCGACAGGGGGCGGTTGATAGGGGCTATGGCTACACCTTC. The encoded protein is CASSRQGAVDRGYGYTF. This chain joins TRBV27 and TRBJ1-2; 10 bases agree with TRBD1. With V trimmed by 5 bases and J by 4 bases, 13 bases remained unmatched. CDR1 and CDR2 (germline): MNHEY, SMNVEV (reference sequence). The CDR3 spans 17 residues.

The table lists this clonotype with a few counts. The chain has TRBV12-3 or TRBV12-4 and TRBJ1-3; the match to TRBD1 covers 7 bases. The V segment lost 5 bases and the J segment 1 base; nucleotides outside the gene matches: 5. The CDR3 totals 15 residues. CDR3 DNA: TGTGCCAGCAGTGACCAGGGACAGTCTGGAAACACCATATATTTT. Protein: CASSDQGQSGNTIYF.

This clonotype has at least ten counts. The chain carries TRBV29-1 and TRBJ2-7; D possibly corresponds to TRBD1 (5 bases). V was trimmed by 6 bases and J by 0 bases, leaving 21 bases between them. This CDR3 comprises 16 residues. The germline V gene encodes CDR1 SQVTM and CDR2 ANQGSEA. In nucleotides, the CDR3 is TGCAGCGTGAGCCCGCGTAGACAGAAGAGCTCCTACGAGCAGTACTTC. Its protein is CSVSPRRQKSSYEQYF.

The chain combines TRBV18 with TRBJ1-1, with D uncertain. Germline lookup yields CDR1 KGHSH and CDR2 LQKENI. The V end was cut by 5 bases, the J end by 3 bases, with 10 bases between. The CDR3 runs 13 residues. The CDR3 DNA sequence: TGTGCCAGCTCAACAGAGTTGGACACTGAAGCTTTCTTT. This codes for CASSTELDTEAFF.

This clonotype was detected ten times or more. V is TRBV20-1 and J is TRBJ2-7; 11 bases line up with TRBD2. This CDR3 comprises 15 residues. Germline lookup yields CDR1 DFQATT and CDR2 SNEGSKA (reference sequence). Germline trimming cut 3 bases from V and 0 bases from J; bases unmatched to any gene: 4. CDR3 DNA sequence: TGCAGTGCTAGCGGAACTAGCGGGAGCTCCTACGAGCAGTACTTC. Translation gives CSASGTSGSSYEQYF.

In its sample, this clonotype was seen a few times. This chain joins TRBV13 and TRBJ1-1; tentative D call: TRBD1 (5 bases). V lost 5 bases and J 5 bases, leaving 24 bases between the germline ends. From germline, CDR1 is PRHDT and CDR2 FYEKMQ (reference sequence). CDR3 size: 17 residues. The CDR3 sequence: CASSHRQTDSRVTEAFF. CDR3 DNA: TGTGCCAGCAGCCACCGGCAGACTGACAGCAGGGTGACTGAAGCTTTCTTT.

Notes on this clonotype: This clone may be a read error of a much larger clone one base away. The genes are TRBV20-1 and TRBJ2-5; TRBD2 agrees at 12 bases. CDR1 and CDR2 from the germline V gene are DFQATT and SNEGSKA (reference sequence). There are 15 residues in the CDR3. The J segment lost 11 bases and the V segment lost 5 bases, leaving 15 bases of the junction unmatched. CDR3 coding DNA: TGCAGTGCTTGGACTCTAGCGGGGGGGCCCCATGAGCAGTACTTC. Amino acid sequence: CSAWTLAGGPHEQYF.

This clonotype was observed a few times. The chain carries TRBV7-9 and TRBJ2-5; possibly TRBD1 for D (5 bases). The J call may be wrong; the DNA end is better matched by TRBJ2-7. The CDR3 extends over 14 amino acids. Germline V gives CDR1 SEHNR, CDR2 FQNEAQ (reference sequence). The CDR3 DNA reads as TGTGCCAGCAGCTCTGGGGCTGTGGCCCACGAGCAGTACTTC. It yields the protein CASSSGAVAHEQYF.

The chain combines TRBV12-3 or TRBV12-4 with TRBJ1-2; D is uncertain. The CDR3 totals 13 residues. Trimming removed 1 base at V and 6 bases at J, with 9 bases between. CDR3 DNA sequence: TGTGCCAGCAGTTTAGTAGGCCAGGATGGCTACACCTTC. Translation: CASSLVGQDGYTF.

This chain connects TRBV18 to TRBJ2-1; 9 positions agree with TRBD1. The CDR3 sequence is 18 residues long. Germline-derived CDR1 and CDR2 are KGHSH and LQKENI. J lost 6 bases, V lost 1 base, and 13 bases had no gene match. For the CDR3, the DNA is TGTGCCAGCTCACCACAATTGGGGCTTGGACAGGGGATCAATGAGCAGTTCTTC. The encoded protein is CASSPQLGLGQGINEQFF.

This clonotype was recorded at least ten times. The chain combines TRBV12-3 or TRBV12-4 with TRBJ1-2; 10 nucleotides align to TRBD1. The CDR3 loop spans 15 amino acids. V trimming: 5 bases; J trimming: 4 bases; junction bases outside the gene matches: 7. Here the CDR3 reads CASSPRDRGPYGYTF. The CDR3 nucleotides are TGTGCCAGCAGTCCCCGGGACAGGGGACCCTATGGCTACACCTTC.

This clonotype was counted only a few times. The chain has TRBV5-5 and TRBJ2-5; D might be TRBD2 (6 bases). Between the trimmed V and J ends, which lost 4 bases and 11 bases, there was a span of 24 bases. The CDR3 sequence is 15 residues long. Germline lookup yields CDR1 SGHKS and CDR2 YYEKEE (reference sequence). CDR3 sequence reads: CASSDGTLLTWEQYF. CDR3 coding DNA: TGTGCCAGCAGCGACGGGACTCTCCTCACATGGGAGCAGTACTTC.

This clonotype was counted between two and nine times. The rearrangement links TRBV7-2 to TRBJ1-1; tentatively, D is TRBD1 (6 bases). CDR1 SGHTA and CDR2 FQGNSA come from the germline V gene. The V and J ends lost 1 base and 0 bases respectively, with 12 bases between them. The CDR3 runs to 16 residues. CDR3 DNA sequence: TGTGCCAGCAGCTTAGGAGGGACAACTATGAACACTGAAGCTTTCTTT. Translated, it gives CASSLGGTTMNTEAFF.

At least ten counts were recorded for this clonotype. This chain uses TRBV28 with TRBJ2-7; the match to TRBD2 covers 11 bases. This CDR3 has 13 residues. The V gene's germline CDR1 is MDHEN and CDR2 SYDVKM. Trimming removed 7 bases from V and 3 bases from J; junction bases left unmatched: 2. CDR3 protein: CASITSGSYEQYF. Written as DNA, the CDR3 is TGTGCCAGCATCACTAGCGGGAGCTACGAGCAGTACTTC. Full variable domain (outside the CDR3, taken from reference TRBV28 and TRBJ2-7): DVKVTQSSRYLVKRTGEKVFLECVQDMDHENMFWYRQDPGLGLRLIYFSYDVKMKEKGDIPEGYSVSREKKERFSLILESASTNQTSMYLCASITSGSYEQYFGPGTRLTVT.

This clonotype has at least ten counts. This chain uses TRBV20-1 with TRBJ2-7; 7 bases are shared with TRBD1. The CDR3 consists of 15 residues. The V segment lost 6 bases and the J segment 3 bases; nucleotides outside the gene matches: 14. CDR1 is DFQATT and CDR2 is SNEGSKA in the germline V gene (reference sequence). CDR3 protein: CSARGRNTGVYEQYF. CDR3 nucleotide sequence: TGCAGTGCCAGGGGCCGGAACACAGGGGTCTACGAGCAGTACTTC.